The 9 T cell receptor beta chains given below trace back to one sample, sequenced in a study of T cell repertoires in aging, cancer and after chemotherapy (dated by TCRdb to about 2019). Sequencer: Illumina MiSeq. Using a mixed TRB-A/B primer pool, multiplex touch-down PCR amplified rearranged TRB sequences covering the V, D and J segments. TCRdb itself trimmed the public reads at Q25 with fastp, ran MiXCR and retained productive beta chains. A single entry per CDR3 protein holds the most common genes and DNA from its merged rows. The sample table lists 3,500 to 5,000 distinct CDR3 sequences, 39% of them with a count of one. The ten largest make up roughly 3.9% of the sample. TCR beta rearrangements were amplified from genomic DNA extracted from peripheral blood rather than from sorted cells or RNA. What was sequenced was blood. These receptors came from a human donor with a blood cancer.

The rearrangement joins TRBV11-2 to TRBJ2-3; 11 bases line up with TRBD2. The ends lost 2 bases at V and 1 base at J; junction bases unmatched: 2. The length of the CDR3 is 16 residues. Looked up from germline, CDR1 is SGHAT and CDR2 is FQNNGV. In nucleotides, the CDR3 is TGTGCCAGCAGCTTACTAGCGGGAGGCCGCACAGATACGCAGTATTTT. Its protein product is CASSLLAGGRTDTQYF.

The chain combines TRBV6-1 with TRBJ2-2; TRBD1 is a possible D gene (6 bases). Deletions cut 4 bases from V and 7 bases from J, with 19 bases between. There are 16 residues in the CDR3. Germline CDR1 MNHNS, CDR2 SASEGT. CDR3 DNA: TGTGCCAGCAGTGGAGAGGGAACAGGGAAAGTCGGGGAGCTGTTTTTT. Translated, it gives CASSGEGTGKVGELFF.

With respect to this clonotype: The junction departs from the called germline gene at one end, perhaps through a read error. The genes are TRBV5-6 and TRBJ2-5; 9 bases fit TRBD2. CDR1 is SGHDT, CDR2 YYEEEE, per germline. There are 15 residues in the CDR3. In DNA form, the CDR3 reads TGTGCCACCAGCCCCTCGCGGGAGGGTGTGGGGACCCAGTACTTC. Translating gives CATSPSREGVGTQYF.

The genes are TRBV7-9 and TRBJ2-3, with TRBD1 matching over 8 bases. Germline-derived CDR1 and CDR2 are SEHNR and FQNEAQ (reference sequence). The length of the CDR3 is 14 residues. Trimming took 11 bases from V and 0 from J; bases not matched to a gene: 7. This chain's CDR3 is CAVKQGASTDTQYF. CDR3 DNA sequence: TGTGCCGTTAAGCAGGGGGCGAGCACAGATACGCAGTATTTT.

This clonotype appeared once. This rearrangement joins TRBV18 to TRBJ2-1; D is undetermined. The V gene lost 4 bases and the J gene lost 3 bases, with 4 bases spanning the gap. The CDR3 has 12 residues. From germline, CDR1 is KGHSH and CDR2 LQKENI. The CDR3 loop is CASSLDYNEQFF. CDR3 DNA: TGTGCCAGCTCACTGGACTACAATGAGCAGTTCTTC.

The genes are TRBV15 and TRBJ2-4; 8 nucleotides line up with TRBD2. This CDR3 has 14 amino acids. Looked up from germline, CDR1 is LNHNV and CDR2 is YYDKDF (reference sequence). Unmatched junction bases numbered 3, after V lost 0 bases and J lost 8 bases. The CDR3, as DNA: TGTGCCACCAGCAGAGACGGGGGGGCTGACATTCAGTACTTC. Translation: CATSRDGGADIQYF.

In nucleotides, the CDR3 is TGTGCCAGCAGCTTTTCAAGAGGCCAGCTAGCGGGAGGATTGAACACCGGGGAGCTGTTTTTT. The encoded protein is CASSFSRGQLAGGLNTGELFF. The chain links TRBV7-6 to TRBJ2-2; the match to TRBD2 covers 11 bases. CDR1 and CDR2 from the germline V gene are SGHVS and FNYEAQ. V lost 3 bases, J lost 1 base, and 16 bases stayed unmatched. The CDR3 extends over 21 amino acids.

The chain uses TRBV5-1 and TRBJ2-5; a weak D match, TRBD2 (5 bases). CDR1 SGHRS and CDR2 YFSETQ come from the germline V gene. With 4 bases removed from V and 5 bases from J, the gap between germline ends came to 12 bases. The CDR3 is 13 amino acids. CDR3: CASSLGVGETQYF. The DNA of the CDR3 is TGCGCCAGCAGCCTCGGGGTGGGTGAGACCCAGTACTTC. Complete variable domain (other parts from reference TRBV5-1 and TRBJ2-5): KAGVTQTPRYLIKTRGQQVTLSCSPISGHRSVSWYQQTPGQGLQFLFEYFSETQRNKGNFPGRFSGRQFSNSRSEMNVSTLELGDSALYLCASSLGVGETQYFGPGTRLLVL.

The rearrangement links TRBV30 to TRBJ2-7; 7 bases are a match to TRBD2. J gave up 3 bases and V 3 bases, and 17 bases lay outside the gene matches. CDR3 length: 17 amino acids. Germline CDR1 GTSNPN, CDR2 SVGIG (reference sequence). Here the CDR3 DNA reads TGTGCCTGGAGGACGCTGGGCGGGAGTGGGGGGGGCTACGAGCAGTACTTC. Protein product: CAWRTLGGSGGGYEQYF.